Below, 23 T cell receptor beta chains from the same sample are listed, as sequenced in a study of blood T cell repertoires in COVID-19. Clones were sequenced by immunoSEQ multiplex PCR, and TCRdb holds only the in-frame ones, with some missing. The table includes roughly 500,000 clones, 89% detected once. Sequencing was carried out using peripheral blood. The receptor set was obtained from a man aged 18 to 29 with COVID-19, enrolled during active disease.

J is TRBJ2-1 and V is TRBV6-5, with TRBD1 matching 9 bases. The germline V gene has CDR1 MNHEY and CDR2 SVGAGI. J was trimmed by 5 bases and V by 5 bases; bases with no gene match: 7. The CDR3 contains 15 residues. The CDR3 reads CASSTPGQGHNEQFF. The CDR3 nucleotides are TGTGCCAGCAGTACCCCGGGACAGGGACACAATGAGCAGTTCTTC.

J is TRBJ2-1 and V is TRBV30; D not certain. The CDR3 consists of 14 residues. V was shortened by 4 bases and J by 1 base, with 11 bases between the two germline ends. Germline V gene sequence: CDR1 GTSNPN, CDR2 SVGIG (reference sequence). CDR3 DNA: TGTGCCTGGACCGTACCGGGTTCCTACAATGAGCAGTTCTTC. It is translated as CAWTVPGSYNEQFF.

This clone was counted a few times. The chain joins TRBV18 to TRBJ1-4, with TRBD1 identical over 8 bases. The CDR3 has 14 residues. J gave up 3 bases and V 3 bases, and 0 bases lay outside the gene matches. Germline assignment: CDR1 KGHSH and CDR2 LQKENI. CDR3 sequence: CASSPTGANEKLFF. The DNA for the CDR3 is TGTGCCAGCTCACCGACAGGGGCTAATGAAAAACTGTTTTTT.

The chain links TRBV11-3 to TRBJ1-6, with TRBD1 identical over 7 bases. Germline assignment: CDR1 SGHNT and CDR2 YENEEA. The CDR3 runs 14 residues. Losses at the gene ends were 7 bases for V and 10 bases for J; bases not matched to a gene: 10. The CDR3 DNA reads as TGTGCCAGCAAAGCCCGACAGGGTGGGTCACCCCTCCACTTT. Translation gives CASKARQGGSPLHF.

J is TRBJ2-2 and V is TRBV19; 7 bases align to TRBD2. The CDR3 is made up of 15 amino acids. V dropped 3 bases and J dropped 3; count of bases not matched to a gene: 4. CDR1 LNHDA and CDR2 SQIVND come from the germline V gene (reference sequence). CDR3 nucleotide sequence: TGTGCCAGTAGTATTACTAGCGCCTACACCGGGGAGCTGTTTTTT. Translating gives CASSITSAYTGELFF.

The V call is TRBV15, the J call TRBJ2-7, with TRBD2 matching over 12 bases. The CDR3 length is 21 residues. Germline lookup yields CDR1 LNHNV and CDR2 YYDKDF (reference sequence). V lost 0 bases to trimming and J lost 0 bases; unmatched junction nucleotides: 15. The CDR3 nucleotides read TGTGCCACCAGCAGAGATTCATGGGGGCTCGAGACTAGCGGGAGCTCCTACGAGCAGTACTTC. Amino acid sequence: CATSRDSWGLETSGSSYEQYF.

The chain employs TRBV2 and TRBJ1-4, with D tentatively TRBD1 (5 bases). V gave up 7 bases and J gave up 7 bases, with 13 bases separating them. This CDR3 has 13 residues. Germline lookup yields CDR1 SNHLY and CDR2 FYNNEI. In nucleotides, the CDR3 is TGTGCCAGCACTCAGGGCTTGAGTGAAAAACTGTTTTTT. Its protein is CASTQGLSEKLFF.

The chain employs TRBV12-5 and TRBJ2-3, with TRBD1 matching over 7 bases. The CDR3 has 18 amino acids. V was pared by 1 base and J by 1 base, with 11 bases of the junction left unmatched. Germline V gene sequence: CDR1 LGHNT, CDR2 FRNRAP. This CDR3 is CASGLAYTGVVGTDTQYF. In DNA, the CDR3 is TGTGCTAGTGGTTTGGCCTATACAGGGGTAGTTGGCACAGATACGCAGTATTTT.

A single count supports this clone. The V gene is TRBV7-9, the J gene TRBJ2-7; a possible D gene is TRBD2 (6 bases). CDR1 and CDR2 from the germline V gene are SEHNR and FQNEAQ (reference sequence). CDR3 length equals 14 residues. Trimming pared 9 bases from V and 5 bases from J, leaving 20 bases between. Written as DNA, the CDR3 is TGTGCCAGTGGAGGGCAGGCCATTTGGAACGAGCAGTACTTC. Its translation is CASGGQAIWNEQYF.

This sequence joins TRBV24-1 and TRBJ2-2; D uncertain. This CDR3 is 15 amino acids long. The V end lost 0 bases, the J end lost 3 bases, and 7 bases lay between the germline ends. Per germline, CDR1 KGHDR and CDR2 SFDVKD. The CDR3, as DNA: TGTGCCACCAGTGATTTGCAGGCTGACACCGGGGAGCTGTTTTTT. The encoded protein is CATSDLQADTGELFF.

The chain employs TRBV7-9 and TRBJ2-5; a possible D gene is TRBD1 (6 bases). The germline gives CDR1 SEHNR, CDR2 FQNEAQ (reference sequence). The length of the CDR3 is 13 residues. Trimming took off 3 bases at V and 4 bases at J, with 9 bases between the two ends. The DNA of the CDR3 is TGTGCCAGCAGCTTTGGGGACATAGAGACCCAGTACTTC. Amino acids: CASSFGDIETQYF. Complete variable domain (other parts from reference TRBV7-9 and TRBJ2-5): DTGVSQNPRHKITKRGQNVTFRCDPISEHNRLYWYRQTLGQGPEFLTYFQNEAQLEKSRLLSDRFSAERPKGSFSTLEIQRTEQGDSAMYLCASSFGDIETQYFGPGTRLLVL.

The J gene is TRBJ1-1, the V gene TRBV6-5, with a possible D match to TRBD1 (6 bases). Germline CDR1 and CDR2: MNHEY and SVGAGI. The CDR3 covers 15 residues. Trimming took off 4 bases at V and 4 bases at J, with 16 bases between the two ends. CDR3 region: CASSSFQGRFTEAFF. The CDR3 DNA sequence: TGTGCCAGCAGTTCTTTCCAGGGGCGGTTCACTGAAGCTTTCTTT.

The V call is TRBV2, the J call TRBJ2-7; TRBD1 matches 12 bases. CDR3 length: 15 residues. The junction had 8 bases not matched to a gene; V was cut back by 6 bases and J by 5 bases. Looked up from germline, CDR1 is SNHLY and CDR2 is FYNNEI. The DNA for the CDR3 is TGTGCCAGCAGGGTTGTGGGGACAGGGGGCCACGAGCAGTACTTC. Translating it yields CASRVVGTGGHEQYF.

The rearrangement links TRBV5-4 to TRBJ2-7, with TRBD1 identical over 12 bases. V trimming: 4 bases; J trimming: 9 bases; junction bases outside the gene matches: 11. The CDR3 totals 15 residues. Germline V CDR1 and CDR2: SGHNT, YYREEE (reference sequence). The CDR3 bases are TGTGCCAGCAGCGTCACCGGGACAGGGGGCGAAGTGCAGTACTTC. Encoded protein: CASSVTGTGGEVQYF.

V gene TRBV2 combines with J gene TRBJ2-2; 12 bases agree with TRBD2. Germline V gene sequence: CDR1 SNHLY, CDR2 FYNNEI. Germline trimming cut 4 bases from V and 0 bases from J; bases unmatched to any gene: 3. CDR3 size: 17 residues. DNA for the CDR3: TGTGCCAGCAGTGTTACTAGCGGGGGGACGAACACCGGGGAGCTGTTTTTT. It is translated as CASSVTSGGTNTGELFF.

This chain links TRBV7-2 with TRBJ2-3; no reliable D call. V was shortened by 0 bases and J by 8 bases, with 3 bases between the two germline ends. This CDR3 region has 11 residues. Germline V gives CDR1 SGHTA, CDR2 FQGNSA. The CDR3 DNA sequence: TGTGCCAGCAGCTTAGCCGGTACGCAGTATTTT. Amino acids: CASSLAGTQYF.

Remarks on this clone: Other DNA sequences in the same sample also yield this CDR3. This chain connects TRBV29-1 to TRBJ2-5; 11 positions agree with TRBD2. V shed 6 bases, J shed 2 bases, and the junction held 2 bases outside the gene matches. Germline V gives CDR1 SQVTM, CDR2 ANQGSEA. This CDR3 has 13 amino acids. The CDR3 loop is CSVGTSGQETQYF. The CDR3 DNA follows: TGCAGCGTGGGGACTAGCGGACAAGAGACCCAGTACTTC.

The genes are TRBV7-2 and TRBJ2-1, with 13 bases matching TRBD2. V lost 4 bases, J lost 9 bases, and 6 bases stayed unmatched. The CDR3 extends over 15 amino acids. Per germline, CDR1 SGHTA and CDR2 FQGNSA. The CDR3, as DNA: TGTGCCAGCAGCTCCCCGGGACTAGCGGGGTCTGAGCAGTTCTTC. As protein: CASSSPGLAGSEQFF.

The chain joins TRBV24-1 to TRBJ2-1; 8 bases fit TRBD1. The CDR3 has 16 residues. J was trimmed by 10 bases and V by 0 bases; bases with no gene match: 10. From germline, CDR1 is KGHDR and CDR2 SFDVKD. The CDR3 region is CATSDLRGTGQTEQFF. As DNA, the CDR3 is TGTGCCACCAGTGATTTGCGCGGGACAGGCCAGACCGAGCAGTTCTTC.

This clone has a handful of counts. V usage is TRBV5-1 and J usage is TRBJ2-3; TRBD2 matches at 10 bases. CDR3 size: 15 residues. With 5 bases clipped from V and 2 bases from J, the junction kept 5 bases outside the gene matches. Germline CDR1 and CDR2: SGHRS and YFSETQ. CDR3 sequence: CASRIAGGITDTQYF. For the CDR3, the DNA is TGCGCCAGCAGAATAGCGGGGGGTATCACAGATACGCAGTATTTT.

The table lists this clone with a few counts. The chain recombines TRBV7-9 with TRBJ1-6; D not resolved. The CDR3 length is 14 residues. Trimming cost V 3 bases and J 3 bases, with 6 bases left between them. Per the germline V gene, CDR1 is SEHNR and CDR2 is FQNEAQ (reference sequence). CDR3 sequence: CASSLGNYNSPLHF. Written as DNA, the CDR3 is TGTGCCAGCAGCTTGGGCAACTATAATTCACCCCTCCACTTT.

V usage is TRBV29-1 and J usage is TRBJ2-5, with 10 bases fitting TRBD2. V shed 2 bases, J shed 5 bases, and the junction held 8 bases outside the gene matches. Germline V CDR1 and CDR2: SQVTM, ANQGSEA. The CDR3 runs 15 residues. The CDR3 nucleotides read TGCAGCGTTGAAAGGCTAGCGGGAGAAGGCGAGACCCAGTACTTC. This codes for CSVERLAGEGETQYF.

This rearrangement joins TRBV15 to TRBJ2-1, with 7 bases matching TRBD2. Unmatched junction bases numbered 10, after V lost 4 bases and J lost 4 bases. The CDR3 contains 16 residues. Germline assignment: CDR1 LNHNV and CDR2 YYDKDF (reference sequence). The DNA for the CDR3 is TGTGCCACCAGCACTCGGGACTACCTCAATTACAATGAGCAGTTCTTC. Protein sequence: CATSTRDYLNYNEQFF.